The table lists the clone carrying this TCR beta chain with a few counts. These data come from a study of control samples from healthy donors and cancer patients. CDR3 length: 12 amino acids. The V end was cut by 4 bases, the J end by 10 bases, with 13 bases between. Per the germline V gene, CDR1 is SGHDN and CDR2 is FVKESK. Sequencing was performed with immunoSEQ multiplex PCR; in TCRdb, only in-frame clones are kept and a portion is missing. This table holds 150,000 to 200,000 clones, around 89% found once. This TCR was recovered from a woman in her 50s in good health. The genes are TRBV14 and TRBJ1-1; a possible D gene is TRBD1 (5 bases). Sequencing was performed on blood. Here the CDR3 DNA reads TGTGCCAGCAGCCCGGGACCCCAAGGAGCTTTCTTT. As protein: CASSPGPQGAFF. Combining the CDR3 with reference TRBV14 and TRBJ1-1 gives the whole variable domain EAGVTQFPSHSVIEKGQTVTLRCDPISGHDNLYWYRRVMGKEIKFLLHFVKESKQDESGMPNNRFLAERTGGTYSTLKVQPAELEDSGVYFCASSPGPQGAFFGQGTRLTVV.